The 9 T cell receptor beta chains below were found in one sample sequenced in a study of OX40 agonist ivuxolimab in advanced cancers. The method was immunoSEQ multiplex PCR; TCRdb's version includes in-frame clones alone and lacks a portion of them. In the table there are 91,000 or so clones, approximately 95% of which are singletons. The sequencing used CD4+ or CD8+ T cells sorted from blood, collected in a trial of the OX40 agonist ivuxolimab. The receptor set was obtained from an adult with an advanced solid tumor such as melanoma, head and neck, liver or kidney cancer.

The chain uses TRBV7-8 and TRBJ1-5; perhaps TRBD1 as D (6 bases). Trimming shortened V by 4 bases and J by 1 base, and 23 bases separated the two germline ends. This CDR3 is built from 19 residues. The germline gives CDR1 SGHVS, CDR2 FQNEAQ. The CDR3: CASSSTPLTARGSNQPQHF. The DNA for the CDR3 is TGTGCCAGCAGCTCCACCCCCTTGACAGCGAGGGGGAGCAATCAGCCCCAGCATTTT.

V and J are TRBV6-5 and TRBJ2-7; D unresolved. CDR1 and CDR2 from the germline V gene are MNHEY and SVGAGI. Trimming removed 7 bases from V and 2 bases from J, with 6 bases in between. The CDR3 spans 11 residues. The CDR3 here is CASNTPYEQYF. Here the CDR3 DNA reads TGTGCCAGCAATACCCCCTACGAGCAGTACTTC.

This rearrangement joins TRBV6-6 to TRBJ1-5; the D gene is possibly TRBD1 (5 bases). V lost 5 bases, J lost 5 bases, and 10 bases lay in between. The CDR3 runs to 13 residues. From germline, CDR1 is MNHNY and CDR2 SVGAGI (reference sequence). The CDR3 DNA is TGTGCCAGCAGTCCGATAGGGGATCAGCCCCAGCATTTT. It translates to CASSPIGDQPQHF.

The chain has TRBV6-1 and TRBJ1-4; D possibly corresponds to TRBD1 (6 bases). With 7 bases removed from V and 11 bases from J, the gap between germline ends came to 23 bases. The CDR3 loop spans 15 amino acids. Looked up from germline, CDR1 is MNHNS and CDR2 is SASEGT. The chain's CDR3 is CASTLTPRQGRKLFF. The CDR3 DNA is TGTGCCAGCACGTTGACTCCCAGGCAGGGGAGGAAACTGTTTTTT.

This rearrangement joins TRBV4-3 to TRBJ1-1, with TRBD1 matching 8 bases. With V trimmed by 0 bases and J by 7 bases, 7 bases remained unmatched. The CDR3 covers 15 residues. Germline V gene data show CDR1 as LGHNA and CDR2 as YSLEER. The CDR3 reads CASSQDGTGAYEAFF. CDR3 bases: TGCGCCAGCAGCCAAGATGGGACAGGAGCCTATGAAGCTTTCTTT.

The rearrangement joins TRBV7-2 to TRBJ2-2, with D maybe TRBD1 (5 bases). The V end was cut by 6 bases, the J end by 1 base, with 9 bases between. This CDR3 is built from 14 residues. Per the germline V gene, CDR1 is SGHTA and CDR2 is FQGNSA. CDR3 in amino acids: CASSFDRNTGELFF. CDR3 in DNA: TGTGCCAGCAGTTTTGACAGGAACACCGGGGAGCTGTTTTTT.

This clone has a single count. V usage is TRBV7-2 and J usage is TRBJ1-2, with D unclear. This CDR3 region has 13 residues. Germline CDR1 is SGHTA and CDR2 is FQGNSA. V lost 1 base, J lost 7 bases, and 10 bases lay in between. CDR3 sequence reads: CASSLDGLGGYTF. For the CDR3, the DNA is TGTGCCAGCAGCTTAGATGGGTTGGGTGGCTACACCTTC. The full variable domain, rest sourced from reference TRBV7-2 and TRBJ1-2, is GAGVSQSPSNKVTEKGKDVELRCDPISGHTALYWYRQSLGQGLEFLIYFQGNSAPDKSGLPSDRFSAERTGGSVSTLTIQRTQQEDSAVYLCASSLDGLGGYTFGSGTRLTVV.

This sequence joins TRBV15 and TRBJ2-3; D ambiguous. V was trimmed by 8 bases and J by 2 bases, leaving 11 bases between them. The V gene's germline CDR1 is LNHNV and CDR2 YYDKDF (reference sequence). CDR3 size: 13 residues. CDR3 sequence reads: CATGTHVTDTQYF. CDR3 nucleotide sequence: TGTGCCACCGGAACTCACGTCACAGATACGCAGTATTTT.

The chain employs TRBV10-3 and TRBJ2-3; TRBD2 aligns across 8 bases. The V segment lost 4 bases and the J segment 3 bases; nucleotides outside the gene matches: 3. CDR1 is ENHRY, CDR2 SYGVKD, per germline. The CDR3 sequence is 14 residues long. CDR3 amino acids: CAISAPSGTDTQYF. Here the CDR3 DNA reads TGTGCCATCAGTGCGCCTAGCGGGACAGATACGCAGTATTTT.